The rows below give T cell receptor beta chains drawn from one sample of a study of blood T cell repertoires in COVID-19. The method was immunoSEQ multiplex PCR; TCRdb's version includes in-frame clones alone and lacks a portion of them. The sample lists 380,000 or so clones; roughly 90% were seen once. Sequenced: peripheral blood. Every receptor here comes from a middle-aged man with acute or convalescent COVID-19. CDR3s include the opening cysteine and the closing phenylalanine or tryptophan. The D gene is left open where the match is weak. Size is omitted from some rows. Given values are once, few, many or a class for expanded clones.

>16|NA|NA|TRBV6-1|TRBJ1-5
TGTGCCAGCAGTGGTAACCGGGACTCTCAGAGTCAGCCCCAGCATTTT
CASSGNRDSQSQPQHF
>16|TRBD2|NA|TRBV6-5|TRBJ2-7
TGTGCCAGCAGTTACGGACTAGCGGGGGGTTTATACGAGCAGTACTTC
CASSYGLAGGLYEQYF
>17|NA|once|TRBV4-1|TRBJ1-1
TGCGCCAGCAGCCAAGGCAGCGAAAAGTTTTTCGTAGCTGAAGCTTTCTTT
CASSQGSEKFFVAEAFF
>15|TRBD1|NA|TRBV3-1/TRBV3-2|TRBJ1-2
TGTGCCAGCAGCCAGCGTCGCCAGGGGGGTAATGGCTACACCTTC
CASSQRRQGGNGYTF
>15|NA|NA|TRBV19|TRBJ1-5
TGTGCCAGTAGTACGAGCGCCACACTCAATCAGCCCCAGCATTTT
CASSTSATLNQPQHF
>17|TRBD1|NA|TRBV19|TRBJ1-3
TGTGCCAGCCTGGGACAGGGGGATAGAGGGCCCCGAAACACCATATATTTT
CASLGQGDRGPRNTIYF
>13|TRBD1|NA|TRBV6-5|TRBJ1-6
TGTGCCAGCAGCGGGACAGCTAATTCACCCCTCCACTTT
CASSGTANSPLHF
>16|NA|NA|TRBV21-1|TRBJ2-3
TGTGCCAGCAGCAAGGAGGACAGGGACCTCACAGATACGCAGTATTTT
CASSKEDRDLTDTQYF
>16|TRBD1|NA|TRBV11-2|TRBJ2-1
TGTGCCAGCAGCTTAGCCGGGACAGGGGGCTTTTATGAGCAGTTCTTC
CASSLAGTGGFYEQFF
>16|TRBD1|NA|TRBV15|TRBJ2-5
TGTGCCACCAGCAGAGGCAACAGGGGTCGCCAAGAGACCCAGTACTTC
CATSRGNRGRQETQYF
>13|NA|NA|TRBV24-1|TRBJ1-2
TGTGCCACCAGTGATCCGGGGGGTTATGGCTACACCTTC
CATSDPGGYGYTF
>12|NA|NA|TRBV9|TRBJ2-4
TGTGCCAGCAGAGGACGGCTAAAAGGGGAGTACTTC
CASRGRLKGEYF
>13|TRBD1|NA|TRBV29-1|TRBJ2-3
TGCAGCGTCACAGGGGTACGCACAGATACGCAGTATTTT
CSVTGVRTDTQYF
>13|NA|few|TRBV28|TRBJ1-1
TGTGCCAGCAGACCCAACACAGGAATTAAAGCTTTCTTT
CASRPNTGIKAFF
>14|NA|NA|TRBV7-3|TRBJ2-1
TGTGCCAGCAGCTGGGCGGGACCCAGCAATGAGCAGTTCTTC
CASSWAGPSNEQFF
>16|TRBD2|NA|TRBV5-1|TRBJ2-5
TGCGCCAGCAGCTTGGGACTAGCGGGAGTCGAGGAGACCCAGTACTTC
CASSLGLAGVEETQYF
>16|NA|NA|TRBV3-1/TRBV3-2|TRBJ1-3
TGTGCCAGCAGCCAAGGGTCGTCTAGCTCTGGAAACACCATATATTTT
CASSQGSSSSGNTIYF
>15|NA|NA|TRBV4-2|TRBJ2-1
TGTGCCAGCAGCCAGACACTAGCCGACTACAATGAGCAGTTCTTC
CASSQTLADYNEQFF
>14|TRBD1|NA|TRBV27|TRBJ1-2
TGTGCCAGCAGGGGGACAGGGGAGGCCTATGGCTACACCTTC
CASRGTGEAYGYTF
>15|TRBD1|few|TRBV29-1|TRBJ2-7
TGCAGCGCGAGCCGGATTAACAGGGGGCACTACGAGCAGTACTTC
CSASRINRGHYEQYF
>16|TRBD1|NA|TRBV18|TRBJ1-5
TGTGCCAGCTCACCAGACCGGACAGGGGACTATCAGCCCCAGCATTTT
CASSPDRTGDYQPQHF
>16|TRBD2|NA|TRBV7-3|TRBJ2-1
TGTGCCAGCAGCTTCACTAGCGGGTACAGTTACAATGAGCAGTTCTTC
CASSFTSGYSYNEQFF
>11|NA|NA|TRBV30|TRBJ1-1
TGTGCCTGGAGCCTGGGGACTAAAGCTTTCTTT
CAWSLGTKAFF
>14|TRBD1|NA|TRBV6-5|TRBJ1-2
TGTGCCAGCAGTAGAGCCGGGACAGGTAGCGGCTACACCTTC
CASSRAGTGSGYTF
>13|NA|NA|TRBV11-1|TRBJ2-1
TGTGCCAGCAGCCCAGACTCCTACAATGAGCAGTTCTTC
CASSPDSYNEQFF
>17|TRBD1|NA|TRBV9|TRBJ2-6
TGTGCCAGCAGTGGACAGGGAGAGACCTCTGGGGCCAACGTCCTGACTTTC
CASSGQGETSGANVLTF
>19|NA|NA|TRBV7-2|TRBJ1-1
TGTGCCAGCAGCTTTATAGGGGAGGGGGGAGGACGTGGGAACACTGAAGCTTTCTTT
CASSFIGEGGGRGNTEAFF
>14|TRBD1|NA|TRBV30|TRBJ1-1
TGTGCCTGGAGTGACGACAGGGAGATCACTGAAGCTTTCTTT
CAWSDDREITEAFF
>15|NA|NA|TRBV28|TRBJ2-7
TGTGCCAGCAGTTTATATGGAACAGGGAACTACGAGCAGTACTTC
CASSLYGTGNYEQYF
>11|NA|NA|TRBV2|TRBJ2-7
TGTGCCAGCAAAATAGAGGCCAGGGGGTACTTC
CASKIEARGYF
>14|TRBD1|NA|TRBV19|TRBJ1-6
TGTGCCAGTAGTAGGAGGGGGCAAGGTTCACCCCTCCACTTT
CASSRRGQGSPLHF
>14|NA|NA|TRBV6-2/TRBV6-3|TRBJ2-3
TGTGCCAGCAGTTACTCCAGGGCGCCAGATACGCAGTATTTT
CASSYSRAPDTQYF
>17|NA|NA|TRBV21-1|TRBJ1-5
TGTGCCAGCAGCAAAGAGAAAGCACAGTATAGCAATCAGCCCCAGCATTTT
CASSKEKAQYSNQPQHF
>14|TRBD1|NA|TRBV6-5|TRBJ1-1
TGTGCCAGCAGTCGGGACAGTTATTTGTCTGAAGCTTTCTTT
CASSRDSYLSEAFF
>15|TRBD2|NA|TRBV6-5|TRBJ2-7
TGTGCCAGCAGGCTAGCGGGGGGGCGTCTCTACGAGCAGTACTTC
CASRLAGGRLYEQYF
>13|NA|NA|TRBV9|TRBJ2-7
TGTGCCAGCAGCGTAGCCAGCTCCTACGAGCAGTACTTC
CASSVASSYEQYF
>15|TRBD1|NA|TRBV6-6|TRBJ1-5
TGTGCCAGCAGTTCAGGACAGGATAGCAATCAGCCCCAGCATTTT
CASSSGQDSNQPQHF
>14|NA|NA|TRBV18|TRBJ1-3
TGTGCCAGCTCCGGACTGATCTCTGGAAACACCATATATTTT
CASSGLISGNTIYF
>15|TRBD1|NA|TRBV29-1|TRBJ2-7
TGCAGCGTCAGAAAACAGGGGTCACAATCCTACGAGCAGTACTTC
CSVRKQGSQSYEQYF
>14|NA|NA|TRBV11-2|TRBJ2-3
TGTGCCAGCACCCGAGGGCCTCGCACAGATACGCAGTATTTT
CASTRGPRTDTQYF
>14|NA|NA|TRBV3-1/TRBV3-2|TRBJ1-1
TGTGCCAGCAGCCGAGGGAATGAGGACACTGAAGCTTTCTTT
CASSRGNEDTEAFF
>15|TRBD2|NA|TRBV15|TRBJ2-7
TGTGCCACCAGCAGAGGCTCGGGGGGTAGCTACGAGCAGTACTTC
CATSRGSGGSYEQYF
>19|NA|once|TRBV18|TRBJ2-1
TGTGCCAGCTCACCGATAAGGGGCGGTACCGTCTCAACCTACAATGAGCAGTTCTTC
CASSPIRGGTVSTYNEQFF
>15|TRBD1|NA|TRBV5-6|TRBJ2-5
TGTGCCAGCAGCTACGGGACAGGGAGGTCGGAGACCCAGTACTTC
CASSYGTGRSETQYF
>13|TRBD1|NA|TRBV3-1/TRBV3-2|TRBJ1-2
TGTGCCAGCAGCCAAGCCGACAGGGTTGGCTACACCTTC
CASSQADRVGYTF
>12|NA|NA|TRBV19|TRBJ1-2
TGTGCCAGTAGTATCGTTAACTATGGCTACACCTTC
CASSIVNYGYTF
>14|TRBD1|NA|TRBV7-8|TRBJ2-7
TGTGCCAGCAGCTCTGACAGGGAGTTGTACGAGCAGTACTTC
CASSSDRELYEQYF
>12|TRBD1|once|TRBV19|TRBJ1-5
TGTGCCACCACGACAGGGAATCAGCCCCAGCATTTT
CATTTGNQPQHF
>15|TRBD1|NA|TRBV5-4|TRBJ2-5
TGTGCCAGCAGCTTGACTCCCAGGGGGATAGAGACCCAGTACTTC
CASSLTPRGIETQYF
>16|TRBD2|NA|TRBV27|TRBJ2-3
TGTGCCAGCAGTTTCGAAACGGGAGGCCCAGAGTCTACGCAGTATTTT
CASSFETGGPESTQYF
>13|NA|NA|TRBV9|TRBJ1-6
TGTGCCAGCAGCGCCGACAGCTATTCACCCCTCCACTTT
CASSADSYSPLHF
>13|TRBD1|NA|TRBV27|TRBJ1-4
TGTGCCAGCAGACTCACAGGGGGGGAAAAACTGTTTTTT
CASRLTGGEKLFF
>14|NA|NA|TRBV5-4|TRBJ2-3
TGTGCCAGCAGCTTGGTGGGCCCCACAGATACGCAGTATTTT
CASSLVGPTDTQYF
>18|TRBD1|NA|TRBV7-2|TRBJ2-3
TGTGCCAGCAGCAATCGTTCCGGGACAGTCCCTAGCACAGATACGCAGTATTTT
CASSNRSGTVPSTDTQYF
>13|NA|NA|TRBV30|TRBJ1-5
TGTGCCTGGAGTCCCAGTAACAATCAGCCCCAGCATTTT
CAWSPSNNQPQHF
>14|TRBD2|once|TRBV10-3|TRBJ2-2
TGTGCCATCAGACTAGCGGAGGACACCGGGGAGCTGTTTTTT
CAIRLAEDTGELFF
>15|NA|NA|TRBV28|TRBJ2-1
TGTGCCAGCAGGACCACGGGGGGCGCCTTCAATGAGCAGTTCTTC
CASRTTGGAFNEQFF